This T cell receptor beta chain was recorded in a study of shared clonotypes between healthy human individuals. Study as a whole: Two female and a few male donors aged 18 to 49 were enrolled. Study-wide results and caveats: On the whole, naive subsets had larger estimated richness than memory subsets had.

This clone was seen just once. The antigen is undetermined. J lost 6 bases, V lost 0 bases, and 5 bases had no gene match. The CDR3 extends over 15 amino acids. Germline V gene sequence: CDR1 SGHDT, CDR2 YYEEEE. The data were produced by immunoSEQ multiplex PCR, yet TCRdb's version contains in-frame clones alone and is incomplete. This sample carries approximately 2.4 million clones, approximately 95% of them seen once, and the ten largest clones take roughly 0.13%. The chain has TRBV5-6 and TRBJ1-5; TRBD1 aligns across 8 bases. Sequenced material: naive CD4+ T cells sorted from blood. Subset: CD45RA+ positively selected. The TCR comes from a man between 18 and 35 years old in good health. In DNA form, the CDR3 reads TGTGCCAGCAGCTTGGCAGGGGGCGGGCGTCAGCCCCAGCATTTT. Encoded protein: CASSLAGGGRQPQHF. Full variable domain (rest looked up from reference TRBV5-6 and TRBJ1-5): DAGVTQSPTHLIKTRGQQVTLRCSPKSGHDTVSWYQQALGQGPQFIFQYYEEEERQRGNFPDRFSGHQFPNYSSELNVNALLLGDSALYLCASSLAGGGRQPQHFGDGTRLSIL.